The rows below give T cell receptor beta chains drawn from one sample of a study of T-cell reconstitution after alpha-beta-depleted transplantation in children. TCRdb redid the calling of the PCR reads with MiXCR, one entry per CDR3 protein. The repertoire includes almost 500,000 distinct CDR3 sequences, around 12% of them detected once, and over 5.5% sits in the top ten. The sample was PBMCs from the stem cell graft donor, taken from the stem cell graft. These receptors all stem from a human donor who donated a stem cell graft to a child with combined immunodeficiency. CDR3s include the opening cysteine and the closing phenylalanine or tryptophan. D genes are given only for firm matches. Some rows have no size entry. The others give once, few or many, or a class for an expanded clone.

abundance,j_gene,v_gene,d_gene,CDR3nt,CDR3aa
many,TRBJ1-5,TRBV10-3,.,TGTGCCACTAAACAGGGTTCTAGCAATCAGCCCCAGCATTTT,CATKQGSSNQPQHF
.,TRBJ2-1,TRBV7-9,.,TGTGCCAGCAGCTTAACCGGCCTAGACCCTCAGTTCTTC,CASSLTGLDPQFF
.,TRBJ2-3,TRBV11-2,TRBD1,TGTGCCAGCAGCTTAGGAGGGACAGGGATCACAGATACGCAGTATTTT,CASSLGGTGITDTQYF
few,TRBJ2-7,TRBV12-3/TRBV12-4,.,TGTGCCAGCAGTTTTGTCCGATTCCTAGGCGAGCAGTACTTC,CASSFVRFLGEQYF
many,TRBJ2-7,TRBV5-6,TRBD2,TGTGCCAGCAGCTTGGTTAGGACTAGTCCTCATGACGAGCAGTACTTC,CASSLVRTSPHDEQYF
few,TRBJ2-2,TRBV3-1,.,TGTGCCAGCAGCCGAGGGGGGCAATGGTCTACCGGGGAGCTGTTTTTT,CASSRGGQWSTGELFF
many,TRBJ2-1,TRBV5-1,.,TGCGCCAGCAGCTCCCAGACAGGGGAGGGTGAGCAGTTCTTC,CASSSQTGEGEQFF
many,TRBJ1-3,TRBV20-1,TRBD1,TGCAGTGCGTCGACAGGGGCAATCCACTCTGGAAACACCATATATTTT,CSASTGAIHSGNTIYF
.,TRBJ2-5,TRBV20-1,.,TGCAGTGCTACGCAGTCAGAGACCCAGTACTTC,CSATQSETQYF
many,TRBJ2-1,TRBV20-1,TRBD2,TGCAGTGCCCGTCTGGCGGGAGGGCGCAATGAGCAGTTCTTC,CSARLAGGRNEQFF
many,TRBJ1-2,TRBV12-3/TRBV12-4,.,TGTGCCAGCAGTTTAGCGAGGGCGGCTAACTATGGCTACACCTTC,CASSLARAANYGYTF
many,TRBJ1-2,TRBV4-3,TRBD1,TGCGCCAGCAGCCAGTATCGGGGGACAGGGTTCGGCTACACCTTC,CASSQYRGTGFGYTF
many,TRBJ2-3,TRBV29-1,.,TGCAGCGTTGAAGATCGGGGCACGGATACGCAGTATTTT,CSVEDRGTDTQYF
.,TRBJ2-6,TRBV6-2/TRBV6-3,TRBD1,TGTGCCAGCAGTTGGCGGGGACAGGGGCTCTCTGGGGCCAACGTCCTGACTTTC,CASSWRGQGLSGANVLTF
.,TRBJ2-1,TRBV12-3/TRBV12-4,.,TGTGCCAGCACCGGGCTCGGCAGGGAGTACGACAATGAGCAGTTCTTC,CASTGLGREYDNEQFF
.,TRBJ2-7,TRBV20-1,.,TGCAGTGCTAGAGAAGAGAACTACGAGCAGTACTTC,CSAREENYEQYF
few,TRBJ2-3,TRBV5-1,TRBD1,TGCGCCAGCAGCCGGACAGGGACCGCTTCCACAGATACGCAGTATTTT,CASSRTGTASTDTQYF
.,TRBJ2-7,TRBV4-1,.,TGCGCCAGCAGCCAAGCATCGGTGAGCTCCTACGAGCAGTACTTC,CASSQASVSSYEQYF
many,TRBJ2-1,TRBV5-1,.,TGCGCCAGCAGCTTGAAGCGCCAGGGACCTTACAATGAGCAGTTCTTC,CASSLKRQGPYNEQFF
few,TRBJ1-4,TRBV12-3/TRBV12-4,TRBD1,TGTGCCAGCAGTTCCAGGGGGAATGCTAATGAAAAACTGTTTTTT,CASSSRGNANEKLFF
.,TRBJ2-1,TRBV9,TRBD1,TGTGCCAGCAGCGGGACAGGGGCGAATGAGCAGTTCTTC,CASSGTGANEQFF
few,TRBJ1-1,TRBV12-3/TRBV12-4,TRBD1,TGTGCCAGCAGGCGATGGGACAGGGGGATCCCCCTGGACACTGAAGCTTTCTTT,CASRRWDRGIPLDTEAFF
.,TRBJ2-7,TRBV4-3,.,TGCGCCAGCAGCCAAGATCTGGCGGGCGACTACGAGCAGTACTTC,CASSQDLAGDYEQYF
few,TRBJ1-3,TRBV2,.,TGTGCCAGCAGGAAGAGCCGTAAACTACACTCTGGAAACACCATATATTTT,CASRKSRKLHSGNTIYF
few,TRBJ1-5,TRBV5-1,TRBD1,TGCGCCAGCGCCACAGGGGACGCCAATCAGCCCCAGCATTTT,CASATGDANQPQHF
many,TRBJ2-3,TRBV25-1,TRBD1,TGTGCCAGCAGTGAATACGGGACAGTTGATACGCAGTATTTT,CASSEYGTVDTQYF
once,TRBJ1-1,TRBV30,TRBD1,TGTGCCTGGAGTCCAGGGGGAGGGACTGAAGCTTTCTTT,CAWSPGGGTEAFF
few,TRBJ2-1,TRBV7-9,TRBD2,TGTGCCAGCAGCGTAACTCGACGAGTAGCGGGGAACAATGAGCAGTTCTTC,CASSVTRRVAGNNEQFF
.,TRBJ2-7,TRBV6-2/TRBV6-3,TRBD2,TGTGCCAGCAGTAGAGCGGGACTAGCGGACTACGAGCAGTACTTC,CASSRAGLADYEQYF
.,TRBJ2-2,TRBV7-3,.,TGTGCCAGCAGTCCTAGCGATTGGGGCACCGGGGAGCTGTTTTTT,CASSPSDWGTGELFF
few,TRBJ1-1,TRBV21-1,.,TGTGCCAGCAGCAACGGGCTATCGACGAGCGGGGGGCGAAAGGATATCACTGAAGCTTTCTTT,CASSNGLSTSGGRKDITEAFF
many,TRBJ2-7,TRBV20-1,TRBD1,TGCAGTGCTAGAGTCCCGACAGGGAGCTACGAGCAGTACTTC,CSARVPTGSYEQYF
many,TRBJ2-1,TRBV7-3,.,TGTGCCAGCAGCTCGGATGTCGGCCACAATGAGCAGTTCTTC,CASSSDVGHNEQFF
few,TRBJ2-3,TRBV10-3,.,TGTGCCATCAGTGAGTCGAACGGGAGGCAGTATTTT,CAISESNGRQYF
many,TRBJ1-2,TRBV12-3/TRBV12-4,.,TGTGCCAGCAGTTTAGTCCCAGATGGCTACACCTTC,CASSLVPDGYTF
.,TRBJ2-5,TRBV18,TRBD1,TGTGCCAGCTCCCCCCGGACAGGGGCCCAAGAGACCCAGTACTTC,CASSPRTGAQETQYF
few,TRBJ2-6,TRBV29-1,TRBD2,TGCAGCGTTGAGGAGACTAGCGGCTCTGGGGCCAACGTCCTGACTTTC,CSVEETSGSGANVLTF
.,TRBJ2-7,TRBV12-3/TRBV12-4,.,TGTGCCAGCAGTCCCCGATTCGGCGAGCAGTACTTC,CASSPRFGEQYF
.,TRBJ2-7,TRBV6-2/TRBV6-3,.,TGTGCCAGCAGTTATTCGGAGAGGGACGAGCAGTACTTC,CASSYSERDEQYF
.,TRBJ2-7,TRBV28,TRBD2,TGTGCCAGCAGCTACGTTAGCGGGAGCCCAGAGGGCTCCTACGAGCAGTACTTC,CASSYVSGSPEGSYEQYF
many,TRBJ2-5,TRBV12-3/TRBV12-4,.,TGTGCCAGCGGTGATCTCGCGGGGGCCAAAGAGACCCAGTACTTC,CASGDLAGAKETQYF
.,TRBJ2-3,TRBV2,.,TGTGCCAGCAGTGTTGACTTAACAGATACGCAGTATTTT,CASSVDLTDTQYF
many,TRBJ2-1,TRBV7-3,TRBD2,TGTGCCAGCAGCTTAATAGCGGGAGCTAACAATGAGCAGTTCTTC,CASSLIAGANNEQFF
.,TRBJ2-5,TRBV9,TRBD2,TGTGCCACCCCCAGGACTAGCGGGGGGGCAGGCGGTACGGGGACCCAGTACTTC,CATPRTSGGAGGTGTQYF
many,TRBJ1-4,TRBV15,.,TGTGCCACCAGCAGAGATCGAACGGCGGAAAAACTGTTTTTT,CATSRDRTAEKLFF
.,TRBJ1-4,TRBV27,.,TGTGCCAGCAGTAAAAATCCCTCGGGGACTAATGAAAAACTGTTTTTT,CASSKNPSGTNEKLFF
few,TRBJ1-1,TRBV20-1,.,TGCAGTGCAAACCGGGGGGGTGAAGCTTTCTTT,CSANRGGEAFF
.,TRBJ2-7,TRBV11-1,TRBD1,TGTGCCAGCAGTCCTATCCCCTGGACGGACAGGTTAGACGAGCAGTACTTC,CASSPIPWTDRLDEQYF
many,TRBJ2-7,TRBV28,TRBD1,TGTGCCAACAGTCCGGGACAGGCCTTCTACGAGCAGTACTTC,CANSPGQAFYEQYF
few,TRBJ1-5,TRBV28,.,TGTGCCAGCACCAAGATAGGATCAGGAGCTTTCGGGGATCAGCCCCAGCATTTT,CASTKIGSGAFGDQPQHF
many,TRBJ2-5,TRBV12-3/TRBV12-4,.,TGTGCCAGCAGTCCCGGCCCCTCGGGGACCCAGTACTTC,CASSPGPSGTQYF
many,TRBJ2-3,TRBV7-8,.,TGTGCCAGCAGCCCCGTGGGACGGGAGTCAGATACGCAGTATTTT,CASSPVGRESDTQYF
few,TRBJ2-2,TRBV9,TRBD2,TGTGCCAGCAGCGTAGACGGGCTAGCGGGAGGGCCTACCACCGGGGAGCTGTTTTTT,CASSVDGLAGGPTTGELFF
few,TRBJ2-6,TRBV9,.,TGTGCCAGCAGCGACCCCCGGGAGAGCGGGACAGGAGTCTCTGGGGCCAACGTCCTGACTTTC,CASSDPRESGTGVSGANVLTF
many,TRBJ2-1,TRBV7-9,TRBD2,TGTGCCAGCAGCCCTAATAGCGGGAGGTATTACAATGAGCAGTTCTTC,CASSPNSGRYYNEQFF
few,TRBJ2-1,TRBV5-1,TRBD2,TGCGCCAGCAGCTCCGGAAGCGGGAGTGGAGGTTACAATGAGCAGTTCTTC,CASSSGSGSGGYNEQFF
.,TRBJ2-7,TRBV6-5,TRBD1,TGTGCCAGCAGTTATCCGTCCACGACAGGGAACCTCTACGAGCAGTACTTC,CASSYPSTTGNLYEQYF
.,TRBJ2-3,TRBV7-2,.,TGTGCCAGCAGCCTTCTGGGCCCCATGGATACGCAGTATTTT,CASSLLGPMDTQYF
many,TRBJ2-1,TRBV12-3/TRBV12-4,.,TGTGCCAGCAGTTCCGGGACTCCTATTGAGCAGTTCTTC,CASSSGTPIEQFF
few,TRBJ2-3,TRBV4-2,.,TGTGCCAGCAGCCAAGATTTTGTCAGTTCAGGAGATACGCAGTATTTT,CASSQDFVSSGDTQYF